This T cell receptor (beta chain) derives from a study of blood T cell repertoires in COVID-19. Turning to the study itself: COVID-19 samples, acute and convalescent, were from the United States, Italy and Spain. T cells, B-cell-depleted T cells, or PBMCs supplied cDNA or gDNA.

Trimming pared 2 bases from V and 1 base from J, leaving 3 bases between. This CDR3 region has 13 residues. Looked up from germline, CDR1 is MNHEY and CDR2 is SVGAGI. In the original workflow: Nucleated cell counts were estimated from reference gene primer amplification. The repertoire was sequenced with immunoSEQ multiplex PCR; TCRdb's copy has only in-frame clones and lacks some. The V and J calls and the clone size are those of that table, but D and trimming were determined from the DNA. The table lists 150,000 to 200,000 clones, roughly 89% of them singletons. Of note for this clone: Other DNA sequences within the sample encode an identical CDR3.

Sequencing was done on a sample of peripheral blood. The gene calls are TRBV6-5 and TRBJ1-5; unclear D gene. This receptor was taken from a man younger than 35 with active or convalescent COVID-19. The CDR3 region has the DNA TGTGCCAGCAGTTACAGCAGCAATCAGCCCCAGCATTTT. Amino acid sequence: CASSYSSNQPQHF.